This TCR delta chain was identified during a study of Vγ9Vδ2 T cells in congenital toxoplasmosis (dated by TCRdb to about 2021). Looking at the study overall: The diagnosis of congenital toxoplasmosis relied on IgG, IgM and IgA serology, Western blot and an in-house interferon-gamma release assay. This study compared the CDR3 repertoires of the gamma and delta chains in sorted blood gammadelta T cells from congenitally T. gondii-infected infants versus uninfected infants. Repertoires were sequenced from infants at 2 months after birth and at 1 year of age. TCR sequencing was performed on about five infected and about 11 uninfected infants at 2 months and on 3 infected and 4 uninfected infants at 1 year.

This clone was seen only a few times. The target of this receptor is not known. A read error may explain this, as a much larger clone is one base away. The same treatment, consisting of spiramycin and/or pyrimethamine plus sulfadiazine plus folinic acid, was given to the mothers of both infected and uninfected infants. All infants, infected and uninfected, were born by term delivery after more than 37 weeks of gestation. Roughly 0.96 mL of blood was used to isolate PBMCs by Lymphoprep gradient centrifugation, after which the PBMCs were cryopreserved in liquid nitrogen and shipped to Belgium. After thawing, PBMCs were labeled with Zombie NIR viability dye and stained with CD3, TCR gammadelta, Vgamma9 and Vdelta2 antibodies. Sorting of CD3+ TCRgammadelta+ T cells was performed on a FACSAria III, with a mean purity of around 98%. For each sample, RNA was extracted from roughly 11,000 sorted gammadelta T cells with the RNeasy Micro Kit. Infants were born to mothers enrolled with primary T. gondii infection during pregnancy. The infants' peripheral blood was drawn at an outpatient microbiology and virology center located in Pavia, Italy.

Study-level results and caveats: At 1 year of age, repertoire differences between infected and uninfected infants were less clear than at 2 months. At 2 months, infected infants appeared to have fewer N additions in TRGV9 and TRDV2 CDR3s than uninfected infants, particularly in TRDV2-TRDJ1 sequences. A public TRGV9 clonotype was highly prevalent in both infected and uninfected infants. Two months was the earliest age with enough suitable sample material for TCR repertoire analysis, so newborn repertoires were not sequenced. Germline-encoded fetal-type TRDV2 CDR3 sequences seemed more prevalent in infected than uninfected roughly 2-month-old infants, suggesting an in utero expansion footprint.

cDNA was made by template-switch reverse transcription with TRGC- and TRDC-specific primers in one tube, using SuperScript II. The TRGC primer was designed for binding to both the TRGC1 and TRGC2 constant genes. The KAPA Real-Time Library Amplification Kit was used for TRG and TRD amplification, and AMPure XP bead purification was performed between steps. Illumina sequencing adapters were added by index PCR using the Nextera XT Index Kit. TRG and TRD amplicons were sequenced on an Illumina MiSeq with the V2 300 kit, giving 150 bp paired-end reads. In the original analysis: Before further analysis, read quality was checked using FastQC version 0.11.8. Reads were mapped to GenBank TRG or TRD reference genes, and MiXCR version 3.0.3 was used to assemble CDR3 sequences. MiXCR defaults were kept, except that TRDD gene segments were assembled using 3 rather than 5 consecutive nucleotides. VDJtools version 1.2.1 calculated N additions, CDR3 length, J segment length and clonotype sharing between samples. CDR3 sequences that were out of frame or contained stop codons were left out of the analysis. Infant repertoires were compared for overlap with previously published fetal, cord blood and adult blood Vgamma9Vdelta2 repertoires. In TCRdb, clones were called once more from the public reads by CATT, and rows of identical DNA were later combined. Here the V and J calls rest on TCRdb's processing, not on the authors' analysis. In this sample the table shows hundreds of delta-chain clones, around 23% of which occur a single time. About 28% of the sample rests with the top ten.

The CDR3 measures 20 amino acids from cysteine to phenylalanine. Only the CDR3 DNA stays, 60 bases, in frame from base 1. Taken from the germline V gene, the CDR1 and CDR2 loops are GEAIGNYY and EKD. The sequence came from a child under 10 years old born to a mother with Toxoplasma gondii infection during pregnancy, either congenitally infected or uninfected (not recorded which). The rearrangement combines TRDV2 with TRDJ3, and TRDD3 matches 7 of the central bases. The specimen sequenced was gamma-delta T cells from blood. The CDR3 sequence is CAYDSWGASVSSWDTRQMFF. The DNA is TGTGCCTATGACAGCTGGGGGGCTTCAGTTAGCTCCTGGGACACCCGACAGATGTTTTTC.